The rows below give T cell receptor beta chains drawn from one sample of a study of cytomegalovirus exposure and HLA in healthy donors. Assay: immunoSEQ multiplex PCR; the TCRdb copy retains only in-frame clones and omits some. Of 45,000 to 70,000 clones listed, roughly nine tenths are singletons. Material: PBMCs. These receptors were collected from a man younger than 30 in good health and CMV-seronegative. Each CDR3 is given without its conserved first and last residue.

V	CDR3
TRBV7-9	ASSQSGRDYNEQF
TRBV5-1	ASSLGQGNDEQF
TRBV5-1	ASSLAVGLATQETQY
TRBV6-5	ATTGRYEAF
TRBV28	ASSLGTGITEAF
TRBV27	ASSLWGGEGEDTQY
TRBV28	ASSFGQGPVTEAF
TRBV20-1	SARETQY
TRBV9	ASSPTGGAGTEAF
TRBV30	AWSAPTSGIPKETQY
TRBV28	ASREGQPYQPQH
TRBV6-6	ASSRTRDRPYEQY
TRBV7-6	ASRAEGGGTDTQY
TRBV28	ASSLVGGARLDTGELF
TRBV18	ASSPRDRGTGEQY
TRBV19	ASSIRKGWASSYNEQF
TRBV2	ASSVYSGNPYEQY
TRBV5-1	ASSNSLPLPNTGELF
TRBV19	ASSARSSDFHQPQH
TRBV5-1	ASSLADGQGRSEAF
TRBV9	ASSVEGGAGAGETQY
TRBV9	ASSARLAGGGETQY
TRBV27	ASSLSFPDTQY
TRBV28	ASSTHRSVGTGAANEQF
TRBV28	ASRATTGSSYEQY
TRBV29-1	SVETVAYEQY
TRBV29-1	SVGLAGVGDTQY
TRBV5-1	ASSLVMETQY
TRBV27	ASKLAGDHEQY
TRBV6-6	ASRHRQGAYNEQF
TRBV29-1	SFNGWPSYNEQF
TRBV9	ASSSGTSGTPGDNEQF
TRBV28	ASRLTGAYEQY
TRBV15	ATTPGLAVNEQF
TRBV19	ASSVSGDSGNTIY
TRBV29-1	SVVPSGSYNEQF
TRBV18	ASSPPGGTSGSDTQY
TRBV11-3	ASSHDTDSYEQY
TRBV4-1	ASSQATGEETQY
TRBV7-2	ASSLVVRGSIQY
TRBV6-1	ASSLAAQETQY
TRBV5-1	ASSSSIGNTEAF
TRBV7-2	ASSSPGGVETQY
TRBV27	ASSARSDRTDTQY
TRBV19	ASRTVDRTIYEQY
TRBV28	ASSLPGVGQF